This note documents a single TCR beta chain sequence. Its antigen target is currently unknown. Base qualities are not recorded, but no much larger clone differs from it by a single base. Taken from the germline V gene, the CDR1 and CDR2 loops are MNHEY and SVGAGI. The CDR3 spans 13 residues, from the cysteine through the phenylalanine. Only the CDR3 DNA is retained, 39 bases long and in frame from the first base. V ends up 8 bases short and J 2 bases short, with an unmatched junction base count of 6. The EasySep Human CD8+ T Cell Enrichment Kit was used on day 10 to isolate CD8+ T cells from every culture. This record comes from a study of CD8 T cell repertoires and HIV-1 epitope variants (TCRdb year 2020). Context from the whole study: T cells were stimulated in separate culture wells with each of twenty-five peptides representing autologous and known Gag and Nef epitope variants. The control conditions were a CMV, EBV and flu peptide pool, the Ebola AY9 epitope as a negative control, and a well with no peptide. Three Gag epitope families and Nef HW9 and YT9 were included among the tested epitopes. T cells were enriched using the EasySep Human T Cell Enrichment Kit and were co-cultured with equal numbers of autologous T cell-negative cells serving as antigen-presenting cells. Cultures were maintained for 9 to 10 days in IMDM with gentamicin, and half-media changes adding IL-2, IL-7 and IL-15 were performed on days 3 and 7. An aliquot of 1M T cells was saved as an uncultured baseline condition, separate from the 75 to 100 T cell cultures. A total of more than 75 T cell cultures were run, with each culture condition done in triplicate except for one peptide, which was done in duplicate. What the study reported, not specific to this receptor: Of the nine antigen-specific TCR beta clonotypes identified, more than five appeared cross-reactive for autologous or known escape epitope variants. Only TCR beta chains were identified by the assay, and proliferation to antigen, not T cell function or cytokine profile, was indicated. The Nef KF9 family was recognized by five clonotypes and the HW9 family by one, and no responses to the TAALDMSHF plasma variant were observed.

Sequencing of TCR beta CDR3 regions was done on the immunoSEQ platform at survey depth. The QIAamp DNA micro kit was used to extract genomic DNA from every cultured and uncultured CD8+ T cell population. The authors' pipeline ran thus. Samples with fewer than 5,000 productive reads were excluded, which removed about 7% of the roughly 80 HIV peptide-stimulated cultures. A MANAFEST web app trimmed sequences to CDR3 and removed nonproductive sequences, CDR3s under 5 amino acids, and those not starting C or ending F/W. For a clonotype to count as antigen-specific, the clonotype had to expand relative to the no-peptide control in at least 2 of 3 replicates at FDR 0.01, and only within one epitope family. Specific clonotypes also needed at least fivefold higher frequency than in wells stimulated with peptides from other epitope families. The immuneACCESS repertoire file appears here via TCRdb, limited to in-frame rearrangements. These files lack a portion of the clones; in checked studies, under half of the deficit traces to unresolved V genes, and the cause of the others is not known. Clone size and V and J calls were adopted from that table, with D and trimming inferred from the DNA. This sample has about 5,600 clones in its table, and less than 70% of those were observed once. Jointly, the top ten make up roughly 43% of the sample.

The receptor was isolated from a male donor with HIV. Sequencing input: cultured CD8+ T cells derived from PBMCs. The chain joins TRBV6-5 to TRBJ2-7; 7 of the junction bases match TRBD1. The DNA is TGTGCCAGCCGATCCGGGACAGCCTACGAGCAGTACTTC. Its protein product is CASRSGTAYEQYF.